This passage covers 3 T cell receptor beta chains from one sample sequenced in a study of technical replicates of blood from several donors. The repertoire was sequenced with immunoSEQ multiplex PCR; TCRdb's copy has only in-frame clones and lacks some. This table has around 70,000 clones, 85% to 95% appearing once. Sequenced material: T cells isolated from PBMCs. Every receptor here comes from a human donor in good health.

The genes are TRBV6-5 and TRBJ1-5; D might be TRBD1 (6 bases). Trimming shortened V by 6 bases and J by 7 bases, and 16 bases separated the two germline ends. The germline V gene encodes CDR1 MNHEY and CDR2 SVGAGI. The CDR3 length is 14 residues. The DNA of the CDR3 is TGTGCCAGCAGGGTCAGGGGCCATGTACAGCCCCAGCATTTT. Protein: CASRVRGHVQPQHF.

The chain employs TRBV5-1 and TRBJ2-2; the D is unclear. V lost 0 bases and J lost 8, with 11 bases in between. The CDR3 contains 14 residues. Germline V gene sequence: CDR1 SGHRS, CDR2 YFSETQ. CDR3 coding DNA: TGCGCCAGCAGCTTGGTTACAGCCTCAGGGGAGCTGTTTTTT. It is translated as CASSLVTASGELFF.

The rearrangement links TRBV10-1 to TRBJ2-7; 8 bases line up with TRBD1. J lost 3 bases, V lost 2 bases, and 3 bases had no gene match. The CDR3 has 14 residues. CDR1 and CDR2 (germline): WNHNN, SYGVQD (reference sequence). The CDR3 protein is CASSEGGQGYEQYF. The DNA for the CDR3 is TGCGCCAGCAGTGAGGGTGGACAGGGCTACGAGCAGTACTTC.